The next 8 T cell receptor beta chains were all read from a single sample in a study of technical replicates of blood from four donors. Data came from immunoSEQ multiplex PCR; TCRdb stores just in-frame clones and leaves some out. Here the sample spans more than 75,000 clones, about 95% being singletons. The sequencing sample was made of T cells isolated from PBMCs. The receptors stem from a human donor in good health.

The V and J genes are TRBV7-9 and TRBJ2-2; D ambiguous. The CDR3 covers 12 residues. CDR1 SEHNR and CDR2 FQNEAQ come from the germline V gene (reference sequence). V was shortened by 3 bases and J by 9 bases, with 8 bases between the two germline ends. The CDR3 DNA follows: TGTGCCAGCAGCTTTGGAGCGAGGGAGCTGTTTTTT. Translating gives CASSFGARELFF.

This chain uses TRBV13 with TRBJ2-3; the D is unclear. The V and J ends lost 1 base and 3 bases respectively, with 5 bases between them. The CDR3 consists of 13 residues. Germline V gene data show CDR1 as PRHDT and CDR2 as FYEKMQ (reference sequence). The chain's CDR3 is CASSLVPTDTQYF. In DNA form, the CDR3 reads TGTGCCAGCAGCTTAGTTCCAACAGATACGCAGTATTTT. Supplemented by reference TRBV13 and TRBJ2-3, the full variable domain reads AAGVIQSPRHLIKEKRETATLKCYPIPRHDTVYWYQQGPGQDPQFLISFYEKMQSDKGSIPDRFSAQQFSDYHSELNMSSLELGDSALYFCASSLVPTDTQYFGPGTRLTVL.

In this sample, this clone turned up once. The chain carries TRBV19 and TRBJ2-2; 15 positions agree with TRBD2. The trim removed 5 bases at V and 4 bases at J, leaving 8 bases unmatched. The germline V gene has CDR1 LNHDA and CDR2 SQIVND (reference sequence). The CDR3 covers 18 residues. The CDR3 nucleotides are TGTGCCAGTAGTTATTACATGGGACTAGCGGGAGGCACCGGGGAGCTGTTTTTT. It specifies CASSYYMGLAGGTGELFF.

The CDR3 protein is CASRAGTMNTGELFF. The CDR3 DNA is TGTGCCAGCAGGGCGGGGACTATGAACACCGGGGAGCTGTTTTTT. This rearrangement joins TRBV27 to TRBJ2-2, with 7 bases aligning to TRBD2. Germline V gives CDR1 MNHEY, CDR2 SMNVEV (reference sequence). The trim removed 6 bases at V and 1 base at J, leaving 5 bases unmatched. The CDR3 contains 15 residues.

The chain joins TRBV6-5 to TRBJ2-2; D is possibly TRBD1 (6 bases). Germline V gene data show CDR1 as MNHEY and CDR2 as SVGAGI. The CDR3 is made up of 14 amino acids. Trimming removed 9 bases from V and 8 bases from J, with 19 bases in between. The CDR3 sequence is CARGDRHERGELFF. CDR3 bases: TGTGCCAGAGGTGACAGGCACGAGAGGGGGGAGCTGTTTTTT.

This rearrangement joins TRBV5-6 to TRBJ2-7, with a tentative D call TRBD2 (5 bases). Germline CDR1 SGHDT, CDR2 YYEEEE. This CDR3 is built from 12 residues. Trimming removed 4 bases from V and 2 bases from J, with 7 bases in between. The DNA of the CDR3 is TGTGCCAGCAGCCAGGAGGCCTACGAGCAGTACTTC. Amino acids: CASSQEAYEQYF.

This clone showed up just once. The gene calls are TRBV14 and TRBJ2-1, with D tentatively TRBD2 (5 bases). The CDR3 sequence is 14 residues long. V shed 6 bases and J shed 5 bases, with 14 bases lying between them. Germline loops: CDR1 SGHDN, CDR2 FVKESK. The CDR3 nucleotides are TGTGCCAGCAGTTTGGAGGACGGGCACAATGAGCAGTTCTTC. Translating gives CASSLEDGHNEQFF.

The chain joins TRBV28 to TRBJ2-7, with 8 bases that match TRBD1. In germline, CDR1 is MDHEN, CDR2 SYDVKM. CDR3 size: 15 residues. Losses at the gene ends were 2 bases for V and 5 bases for J; bases not matched to a gene: 8. CDR3 loop: CASSLLQDRDHEQYF. DNA for the CDR3: TGTGCCAGCAGTTTACTCCAGGACAGGGATCACGAGCAGTACTTC.